These 2 T cell receptor beta chains were sequenced from one sample in a study of CXCR3-negative and CXCR3-positive naive CD8 T cells. Libraries of TRB cDNA were made by 5' RACE and carried UMIs. Reanalyzing the 5' RACE reads, TCRdb keeps one entry per CDR3 protein, without DNA. In total, the table holds over 100,000 distinct CDR3 sequences. Sample: naive CXCR3- CD8+ T cells from blood. Subset noted: CD45RO-CCR7+CD27+CD95- naive CD8+ T cells lacking CXCR3 (TNR3-). The receptors here all came from a human donor in good health. Some clones in this sample may be carry-over from other donors' samples.

The chain recombines TRBV4-2 with TRBJ2-7. This CDR3 is built from 15 residues. Germline V gene lookup returns CDR1 LGHNA and CDR2 YNFKEQ. CDR3 sequence: CASSQDFKGSYEQYF.

This sequence joins TRBV25-1 and TRBJ2-7; TCRdb calls TRBD1, which cannot be checked without DNA. The germline V gene has CDR1 MGHDK and CDR2 SYGVNS. The CDR3 extends over 15 amino acids. The CDR3 loop is CASSEAAGGVYEQYF.